This TCR beta chain originates from a study of blood T cell repertoires in COVID-19. Repertoires were generated with immunoSEQ multiplex PCR, while TCRdb's copy carries only in-frame clones and drops some. The sample includes some 100,000 clones, about 86% of them seen just once. Per germline, CDR1 DFQATT and CDR2 SNEGSKA (reference sequence). V lost 3 bases and J lost 6; bases outside the gene matches: 5. The CDR3 is made up of 13 amino acids. The chain has TRBV20-1 and TRBJ2-3; 8 bases are shared with TRBD2. The TCR sequence derives from a woman in her forties or fifties who had recovered from COVID-19. Sample: PBMCs or T cells enriched from blood (not recorded which). This CDR3 is CSASPRGVDTQYF. The CDR3, as DNA: TGCAGTGCTAGTCCGCGGGGGGTGGATACGCAGTATTTT.